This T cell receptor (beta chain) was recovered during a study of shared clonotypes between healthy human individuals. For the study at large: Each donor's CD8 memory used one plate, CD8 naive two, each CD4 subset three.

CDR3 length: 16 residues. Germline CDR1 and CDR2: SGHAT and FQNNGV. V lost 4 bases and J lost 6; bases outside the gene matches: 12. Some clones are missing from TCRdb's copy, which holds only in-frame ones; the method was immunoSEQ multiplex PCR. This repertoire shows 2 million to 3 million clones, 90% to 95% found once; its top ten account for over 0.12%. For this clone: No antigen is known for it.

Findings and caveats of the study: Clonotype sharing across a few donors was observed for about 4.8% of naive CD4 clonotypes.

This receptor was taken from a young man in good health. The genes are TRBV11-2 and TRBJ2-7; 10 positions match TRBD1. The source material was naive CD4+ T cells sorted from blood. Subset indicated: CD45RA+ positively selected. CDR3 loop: CASSSDSGTGAGEQYF. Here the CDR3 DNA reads TGTGCCAGCAGCTCGGATTCAGGGACAGGGGCGGGCGAGCAGTACTTC.